The entry below gives a single T cell receptor beta chain sequence along with its context. The antigen remains undetermined. The CDR3 runs to 14 residues. The germline V gene has CDR1 GTSNPN and CDR2 SVGIG (reference sequence). V shed 1 base and J 5 bases; nucleotides not matched to a gene: 5. Time point denoted: pretreatment peripheral blood. The sample originates from a study of PD-L1 blockade in urothelial cancer. At the level of the study: Blood was subjected to analysis at 3 weeks (second dose) and 6 weeks following treatment start. General study points: Durable benefit accompanied greater 3-week expansion of tumor-associated blood clones.

The data were produced by immunoSEQ multiplex PCR, yet TCRdb's version contains in-frame clones alone and is incomplete. The sample shows about 86,000 clones, 70% to 90% of them seen only once. This clonotype was obtained from a man between 60 and 70 years old with urothelial cancer. The starting material was PBMCs, obtained around atezolizumab (anti-PD-L1) treatment. This sequence joins TRBV30 and TRBJ1-5; TRBD1 matches at 7 bases. In nucleotides, the CDR3 is TGTGCCTGGAGTGAATACAGGGGCGATCAGCCCCAGCATTTT. Translation gives CAWSEYRGDQPQHF.